The present TCR beta chain was sequenced within a study of shared clonotypes between healthy human individuals. The study, taken as a whole, reports: Genetic and exposure-history diversity was limited by the few donors. The authors sampled blood alone, and tissue repertoires likely differ.

Donors had no recently reported acute infections or vaccinations and were HIV-negative. The protocol was immunoSEQ multiplex PCR, while the TCRdb copy is restricted to in-frame clones and leaves out a portion. The repertoire holds approximately 1.1 million clones, about 80% seen once, with 0.5% to 0.6% in the top ten. Remarks on this clone: What it binds is unknown.

The V end was cut by 2 bases, the J end by 5 bases, with 16 bases between. Germline lookup yields CDR1 SGDLS and CDR2 YYNGEE. The CDR3 is 15 amino acids. This sequence joins TRBV9 and TRBJ1-2; tentatively, D is TRBD1 (6 bases). The sequenced material came from memory CD4+ T cells from PBMCs. Described subset: CD45RA-negative fraction. This receptor was taken from a man aged 18 to 30 in good health. Some clones in this sample may be carry-over from other donors' samples. CDR3 sequence (DNA): TGTGCCAGCAGCGTCGGGGGGCCTGGTCTATATGGCTACACCTTC. This encodes CASSVGGPGLYGYTF.